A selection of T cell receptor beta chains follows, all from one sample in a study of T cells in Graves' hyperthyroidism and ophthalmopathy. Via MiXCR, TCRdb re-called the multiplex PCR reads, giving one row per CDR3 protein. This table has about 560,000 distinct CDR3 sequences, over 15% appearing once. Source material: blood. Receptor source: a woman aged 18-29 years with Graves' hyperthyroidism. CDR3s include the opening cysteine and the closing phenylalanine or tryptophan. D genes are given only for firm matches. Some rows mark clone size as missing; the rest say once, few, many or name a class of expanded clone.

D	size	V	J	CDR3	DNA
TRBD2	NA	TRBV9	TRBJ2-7	CASSVASGGMYEQYF	TGTGCCAGCAGCGTAGCGAGCGGGGGGATGTACGAGCAGTACTTC
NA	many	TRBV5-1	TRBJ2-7	CASSHAYEQYF	TGCGCCAGCAGCCACGCCTACGAGCAGTACTTC
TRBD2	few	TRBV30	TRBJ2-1	CAWKLAGFSGPYYNEQFF	TGTGCCTGGAAACTAGCGGGATTCTCCGGGCCCTACTACAATGAGCAGTTCTTC
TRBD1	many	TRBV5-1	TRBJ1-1	CATSRDSPQRGEAFF	TGCGCCACGAGCCGGGACAGCCCTCAACGAGGCGAAGCTTTCTTT
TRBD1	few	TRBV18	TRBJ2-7	CASSPGGQESYEQYF	TGTGCCAGCTCACCAGGTGGACAGGAGTCCTACGAGCAGTACTTC
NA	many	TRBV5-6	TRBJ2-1	CASSLERNEQFF	TGTGCCAGCAGCTTGGAACGGAATGAGCAGTTCTTC
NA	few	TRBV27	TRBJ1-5	CASIVRPQHF	TGTGCCAGCATTGTAAGGCCCCAGCATTTT
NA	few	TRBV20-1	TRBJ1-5	CSARVGSSNQPQHF	TGCAGTGCTAGAGTAGGTTCTAGCAATCAGCCCCAGCATTTT
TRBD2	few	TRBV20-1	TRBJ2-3	CSASPPLAGGRYTQYF	TGCAGTGCTAGCCCCCCTCTAGCGGGGGGGCGGTATACGCAGTATTTT
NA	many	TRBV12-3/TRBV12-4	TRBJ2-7	CASSPGSYLYEQYF	TGTGCCAGCAGCCCGGGGAGCTATCTCTACGAGCAGTACTTC
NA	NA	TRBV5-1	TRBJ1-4	CASSTDSTNEKLFF	TGCGCCAGCAGCACCGACTCAACTAATGAAAAACTGTTTTTT
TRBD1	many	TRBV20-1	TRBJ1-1	CSARDVPGQGKTTEAFF	TGCAGTGCTAGAGATGTCCCGGGACAGGGAAAGACAACTGAAGCTTTCTTT
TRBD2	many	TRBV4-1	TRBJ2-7	CASSEDLTSGLSYEQYF	TGCGCCAGCAGCGAAGATCTGACTAGCGGCCTATCCTACGAGCAGTACTTC
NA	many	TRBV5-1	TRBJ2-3	CASSLVRETDTQYF	TGCGCCAGCAGCTTGGTCCGGGAGACAGATACGCAGTATTTT
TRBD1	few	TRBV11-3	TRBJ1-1	CASSLDRGATEAFF	TGTGCCAGCAGTTTGGACAGGGGTGCCACTGAAGCTTTCTTT
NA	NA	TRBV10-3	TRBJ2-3	CAINEGSPSDTQYF	TGTGCCATCAATGAGGGTAGCCCCTCGGATACGCAGTATTTT
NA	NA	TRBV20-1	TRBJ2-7	CSARVLGRAGNEQYF	TGCAGTGCTAGAGTTCTAGGCAGGGCGGGCAATGAGCAGTACTTC
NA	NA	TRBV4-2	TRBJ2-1	CASSQEPGALNEQFF	TGTGCCAGCAGCCAAGAACCGGGGGCGCTCAATGAGCAGTTCTTC
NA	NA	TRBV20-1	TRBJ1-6	CSARPRDPGRGKDNSPLHF	TGCAGTGCTAGACCCCGGGATCCTGGCAGGGGAAAGGATAATTCACCCCTCCACTTT
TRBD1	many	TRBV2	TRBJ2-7	CASSRDRAFEQYF	TGTGCCAGCAGCCGGGACAGGGCGTTTGAGCAGTACTTC
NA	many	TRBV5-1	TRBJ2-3	CASSLGGTRGDTQYF	TGCGCCAGCAGCTTGGGGGGCACGCGGGGAGATACGCAGTATTTT
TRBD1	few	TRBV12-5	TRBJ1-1	CASGLSRTGGTEAFF	TGTGCTAGTGGTTTGTCCCGGACAGGGGGCACTGAAGCTTTCTTT
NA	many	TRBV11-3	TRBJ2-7	CASSQAQGPLYEQYF	TGTGCCAGCAGCCAAGCTCAGGGCCCCCTCTACGAGCAGTACTTC
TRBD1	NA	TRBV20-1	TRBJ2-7	CGAKGTADYEQYF	TGCGGTGCCAAGGGGACAGCGGACTACGAGCAGTACTTC
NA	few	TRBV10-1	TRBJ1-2	CASSVVETENYGYTF	TGCGCCAGCAGTGTAGTTGAGACGGAGAACTATGGCTACACCTTC
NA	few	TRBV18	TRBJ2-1	CASSPAPMDNEQFF	TGTGCCAGCTCACCGGCCCCCATGGACAATGAGCAGTTCTTC
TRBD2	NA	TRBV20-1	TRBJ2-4	CSAPLLAGGLDIQYF	TGCAGTGCCCCCCTACTAGCGGGAGGGCTCGACATTCAGTACTTC
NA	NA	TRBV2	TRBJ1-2	CASNDPGYGYTF	TGTGCCAGCAACGATCCTGGCTATGGCTACACCTTC
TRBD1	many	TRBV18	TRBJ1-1	CASNGQGAWNTEAFF	TGTGCCAGCAACGGACAGGGGGCTTGGAACACTGAAGCTTTCTTT
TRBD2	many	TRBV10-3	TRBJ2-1	CAIKTTSGRGNEQFF	TGTGCCATCAAAACGACTAGCGGGAGGGGCAATGAGCAGTTCTTC
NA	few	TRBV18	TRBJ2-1	CASSPQPPDLGEQFF	TGTGCCAGCTCACCTCAACCCCCGGACCTGGGTGAGCAGTTCTTC
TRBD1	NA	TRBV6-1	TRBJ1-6	CASRQRQGVPRPLHF	TGTGCCAGCAGGCAAAGACAGGGGGTCCCTCGGCCCCTCCACTTT
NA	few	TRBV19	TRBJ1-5	CASRESANNQPQHF	TGTGCCAGTAGGGAATCGGCGAATAATCAGCCCCAGCATTTT
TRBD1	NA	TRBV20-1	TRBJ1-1	CSAREAGGTLKNTEAFF	TGCAGTGCTAGAGAGGCAGGGGGAACCCTCAAGAACACTGAAGCTTTCTTT
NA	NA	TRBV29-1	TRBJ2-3	CSVEYPVTDTQYF	TGCAGCGTTGAGTACCCGGTCACAGATACGCAGTATTTT
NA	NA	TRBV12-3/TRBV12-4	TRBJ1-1	CASTYLGRDTEAFF	TGTGCCAGCACCTACCTTGGGAGGGACACTGAAGCTTTCTTT
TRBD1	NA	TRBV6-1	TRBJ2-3	CASSQTGWSRGTDTQYF	TGTGCCAGCAGTCAGACAGGGTGGTCGCGGGGCACAGATACGCAGTATTTT
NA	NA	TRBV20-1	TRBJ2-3	CSAGQQGKMGTDTQYF	TGCAGTGCTGGTCAACAGGGAAAGATGGGCACAGATACGCAGTATTTT
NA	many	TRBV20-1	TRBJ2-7	CSARRTVSYEQYF	TGCAGTGCCCGCAGGACTGTTTCCTACGAGCAGTACTTC
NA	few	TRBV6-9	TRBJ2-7	CASSYSKTGVYEQYF	TGTGCCAGCAGTTACTCGAAAACGGGGGTATACGAGCAGTACTTC
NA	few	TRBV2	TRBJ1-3	CASSEHMPSGNTIYF	TGTGCCAGCAGTGAACACATGCCGTCTGGAAACACCATATATTTT
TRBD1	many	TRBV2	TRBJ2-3	CASSQRTKTGISSTDTQYF	TGTGCCAGCAGTCAACGAACAAAGACAGGGATCAGTAGCACAGATACGCAGTATTTT
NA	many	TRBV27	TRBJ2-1	CASTSSYNEQFF	TGTGCCAGCACCTCCTCCTACAATGAGCAGTTCTTC
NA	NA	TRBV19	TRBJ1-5	CASRSGHYSNQPQHF	TGTGCCAGTAGGTCCGGACACTATAGCAATCAGCCCCAGCATTTT
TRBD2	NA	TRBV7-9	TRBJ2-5	CASSSSMGLAGQETQYF	TGTGCCAGCAGCTCCTCGATGGGACTAGCGGGGCAAGAGACCCAGTACTTC
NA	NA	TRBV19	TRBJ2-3	CASRYPGRSGTDTQYF	TGTGCCAGTAGATACCCGGGACGTAGCGGCACAGATACGCAGTATTTT
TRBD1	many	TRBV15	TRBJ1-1	CATSRDTGGTEAFF	TGTGCCACCAGCAGAGACACAGGGGGCACTGAAGCTTTCTTT
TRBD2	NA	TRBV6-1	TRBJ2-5	CASTKLAGVETQYF	TGTGCCAGCACCAAACTAGCGGGAGTTGAGACCCAGTACTTC
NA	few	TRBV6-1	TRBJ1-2	CASRLGDLYGYTF	TGTGCCAGCCGCTTAGGGGACCTCTATGGCTACACCTTC
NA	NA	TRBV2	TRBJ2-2	CASSGGYRELFF	TGTGCCAGCAGTGGAGGGTACCGGGAGCTGTTTTTT
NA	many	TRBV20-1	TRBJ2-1	CSARLRKQFF	TGCAGTGCTAGATTGAGGAAGCAGTTCTTC
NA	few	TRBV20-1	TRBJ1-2	CSASEPANYGYTF	TGCAGTGCTTCCGAGCCAGCTAACTATGGCTACACCTTC
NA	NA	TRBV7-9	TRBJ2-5	CASSTDRELQETQYF	TGTGCCAGCAGCACCGATAGAGAGCTCCAAGAGACCCAGTACTTC
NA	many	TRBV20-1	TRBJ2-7	CSARDTGSARPYEQYF	TGCAGTGCTAGAGATACAGGATCTGCGAGACCCTACGAGCAGTACTTC
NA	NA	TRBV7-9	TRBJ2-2	CATVQGSAAGTGELFF	TGTGCCACCGTACAGGGCTCGGCGGCGGGAACCGGGGAGCTGTTTTTT
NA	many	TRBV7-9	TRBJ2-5	CASSQWGVPETQYF	TGTGCCAGCAGCCAGTGGGGAGTTCCAGAGACCCAGTACTTC
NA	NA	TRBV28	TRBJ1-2	CASSWEGVRGYTF	TGTGCCAGCAGCTGGGAGGGAGTACGCGGCTACACCTTC
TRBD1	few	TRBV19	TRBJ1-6	CASSTEDRVNSPLHF	TGTGCCAGTAGTACGGAGGACAGGGTAAACTCACCCCTCCACTTT
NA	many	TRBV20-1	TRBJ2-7	CSARSGYEQYF	TGCAGTGCTCGTAGCGGCTACGAGCAGTACTTC
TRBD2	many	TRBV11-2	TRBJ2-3	CASELAADTQYF	TGTGCCAGCGAACTAGCGGCAGATACGCAGTATTTT